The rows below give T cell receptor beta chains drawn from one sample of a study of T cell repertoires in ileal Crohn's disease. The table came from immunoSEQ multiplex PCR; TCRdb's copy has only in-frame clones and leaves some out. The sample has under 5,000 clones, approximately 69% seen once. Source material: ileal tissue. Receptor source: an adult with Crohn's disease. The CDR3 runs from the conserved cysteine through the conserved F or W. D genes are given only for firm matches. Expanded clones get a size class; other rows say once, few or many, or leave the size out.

CASSSREGGGAIYNEQFF TGTGCCAGCAGCTCTCGAGAAGGCGGGGGGGCCATCTACAATGAGCAGTTCTTC TRBJ2-1 NA TRBD2 18 TRBV7-8
CASSAIATATNEKLFF TGTGCCAGCAGCGCTATCGCCACCGCAACTAATGAAAAACTGTTTTTT TRBJ1-4 NA NA 16 TRBV7-8
CASSANNYEQYF TGTGCCAGCAGCGCAAACAACTACGAGCAGTACTTC TRBJ2-7 NA NA 12 TRBV5-6
CASSIGISNQPQHF TGTGCCAGCAGCATCGGGATTAGCAATCAGCCCCAGCATTTT TRBJ1-5 NA NA 14 TRBV16
CASSNRTGGHYGYTF TGCGCCAGCAGTAATCGGACAGGGGGCCACTATGGCTACACCTTC TRBJ1-2 medium-sized TRBD1 15 TRBV10-2
CASSVGWEYEQYF TGTGCCAGCAGCGTAGGCTGGGAGTACGAGCAGTACTTC TRBJ2-7 few NA 13 TRBV9
CAWRIRGIEKLFF TGTGCCTGGAGGATCAGGGGGATAGAAAAACTGTTTTTT TRBJ1-4 few TRBD1 13 TRBV30
CASSLGGREKLFF TGCGCCAGCAGCTTGGGGGGCAGGGAAAAACTGTTTTTT TRBJ1-4 NA NA 13 TRBV5-1
CASSQGSLGYGYTF TGTGCCAGCAGCCAAGGGTCCCTAGGCTATGGCTACACCTTC TRBJ1-2 NA NA 14 TRBV4-2
CASSTTPGLGIEETQYF TGCGCCAGCAGCACTACCCCGGGACTAGGAATAGAGGAGACCCAGTACTTC TRBJ2-5 once TRBD2 17 TRBV5-1
CASSSAGGYTEAFF TGCGCCAGCAGCTCGGCCGGCGGTTACACTGAAGCTTTCTTT TRBJ1-1 NA NA 14 TRBV5-1
CASRGQGIYEQYF TGTGCCAGCAGAGGACAGGGGATCTACGAGCAGTACTTC TRBJ2-7 NA TRBD1 13 TRBV7-9
CASSSSGGWTEAFF TGTGCCAGCAGCTCATCAGGGGGCTGGACTGAAGCTTTCTTT TRBJ1-1 few TRBD1 14 TRBV4-2
CASSLVGGEADTQYF TGTGCCAGCAGCTTAGTAGGGGGGGAGGCAGATACGCAGTATTTT TRBJ2-3 medium-sized NA 15 TRBV7-2
CASRRQGNTEAFF TGTGCCAGCAGGAGACAGGGGAACACTGAAGCTTTCTTT TRBJ1-1 NA TRBD1 13 TRBV2
CASSLATRGSHQTQYF TGTGCCAGCAGCTTAGCGACGCGGGGGAGTCATCAGACCCAGTACTTC TRBJ2-5 NA TRBD2 16 TRBV7-8
CASSSGPPPGSHTGELFF TGTGCCAGCAGTTCCGGCCCTCCTCCCGGGAGCCACACCGGGGAGCTGTTTTTT TRBJ2-2 NA NA 18 TRBV27
CASSGGWWVSYEQYF TGTGCCAGCAGTGGCGGGTGGTGGGTCTCCTACGAGCAGTACTTC TRBJ2-7 NA NA 15 TRBV2
CASSEAHRGNEKLFF TGTGCCAGCAGTGAAGCGCACAGGGGGAATGAAAAACTGTTTTTT TRBJ1-4 NA TRBD1 15 TRBV6-1
CASSPQGESPLHF TGTGCCAGCTCACCACAGGGGGAATCACCCCTCCACTTT TRBJ1-6 NA NA 13 TRBV18
CASSRTATVEQYF TGTGCCAGTAGTAGAACTGCAACAGTCGAGCAGTACTTC TRBJ2-7 few NA 13 TRBV19
CASSLSGGGMGNEQFF TGTGCCAGCAGCTTAAGTGGGGGGGGAATGGGAAATGAGCAGTTCTTC TRBJ2-1 NA TRBD2 16 TRBV7-3
CASSLRSVDSPLHF TGTGCCAGCAGCTTACGGAGTGTGGATTCACCCCTCCACTTT TRBJ1-6 NA NA 14 TRBV7-2